The present T cell receptor (beta chain) was sequenced within a study of PD-1 blockade in classical Hodgkin lymphoma. This clone counts as medium-sized (0.01 to 0.1%). Its specificity is unknown. One end of the junction fails to match germline, which may point to a read error. Study results and caveats: Diversity in CD4+ TCRs, unlike that measured in CD8+ TCRs, had risen significantly by C4D1. Healthy donors were reported to have higher baseline TCR diversity than newly diagnosed patients. The diversity seen at baseline in complete responders resembled that of newly diagnosed patients.

Germline lookup yields CDR1 SGHDT and CDR2 YYEEEE. The CDR3 spans 15 residues. Using immunoSEQ multiplex PCR, the repertoire was profiled, and TCRdb retains in-frame clones only, with some absent. The table shows around 13,000 clones, with roughly 80% occurring only once. Regarding time point: cycle 4 day 1 (C4D1), after 5 to 7 weeks of nivolumab. Every single patient, without exception, relapsed after autologous stem cell transplantation, and brentuximab vedotin exposure varied. The chain couples TRBV5-6 to TRBJ1-4; 7 bases agree with TRBD1. The sequences come from peripheral blood mononuclear cells (PBMCs), collected before the fourth cycle of nivolumab. The TCR originated in a human donor with classical Hodgkin lymphoma. CDR3 sequence: CASSLERGPKEKLFF. The CDR3 region has the DNA TGTGCCAGCAGCTTGGAGAGGGGGCCTAAAGAAAAACTGTTTTTT.